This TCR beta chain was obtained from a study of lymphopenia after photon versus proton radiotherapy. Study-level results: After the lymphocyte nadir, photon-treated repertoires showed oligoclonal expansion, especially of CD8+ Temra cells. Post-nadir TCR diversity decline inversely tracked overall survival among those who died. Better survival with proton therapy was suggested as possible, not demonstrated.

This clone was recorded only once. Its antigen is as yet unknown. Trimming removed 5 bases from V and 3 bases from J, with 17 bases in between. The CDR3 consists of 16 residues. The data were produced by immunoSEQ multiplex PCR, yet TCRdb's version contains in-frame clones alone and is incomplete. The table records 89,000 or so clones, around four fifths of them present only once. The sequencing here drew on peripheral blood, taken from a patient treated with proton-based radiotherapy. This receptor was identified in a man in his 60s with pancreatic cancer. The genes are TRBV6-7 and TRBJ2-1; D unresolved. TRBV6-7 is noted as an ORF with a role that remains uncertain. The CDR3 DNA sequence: TGTGCCAGCAGTCACGCTCTCCGCGACATCTACAATGAGCAGTTCTTC. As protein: CASSHALRDIYNEQFF.